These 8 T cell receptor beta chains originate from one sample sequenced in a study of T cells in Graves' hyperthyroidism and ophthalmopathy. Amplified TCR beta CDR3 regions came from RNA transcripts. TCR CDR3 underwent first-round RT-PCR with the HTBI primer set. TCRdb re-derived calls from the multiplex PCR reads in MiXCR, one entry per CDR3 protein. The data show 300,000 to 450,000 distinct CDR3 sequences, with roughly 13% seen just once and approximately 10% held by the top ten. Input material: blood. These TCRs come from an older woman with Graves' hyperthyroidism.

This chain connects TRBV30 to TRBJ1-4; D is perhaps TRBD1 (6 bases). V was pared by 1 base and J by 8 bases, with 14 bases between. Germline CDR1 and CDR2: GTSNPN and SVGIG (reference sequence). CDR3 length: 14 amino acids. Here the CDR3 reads CAWSAWGAREKLFF. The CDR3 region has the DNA TGTGCCTGGAGTGCGTGGGGGGCGCGCGAAAAACTGTTTTTT.

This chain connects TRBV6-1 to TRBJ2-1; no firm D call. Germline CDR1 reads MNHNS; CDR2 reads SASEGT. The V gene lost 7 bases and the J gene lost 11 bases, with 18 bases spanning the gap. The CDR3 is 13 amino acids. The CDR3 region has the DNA TGTGCCAGCATGCCCTCCTTGTGGGCCAAGCAGTTCTTC. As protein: CASMPSLWAKQFF.

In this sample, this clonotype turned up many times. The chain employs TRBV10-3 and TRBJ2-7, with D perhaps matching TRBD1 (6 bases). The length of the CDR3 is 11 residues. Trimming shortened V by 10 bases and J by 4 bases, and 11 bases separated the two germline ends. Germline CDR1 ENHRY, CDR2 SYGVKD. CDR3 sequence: CATTTGYEQYF. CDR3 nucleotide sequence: TGTGCCACCACTACAGGGTACGAGCAGTACTTC.

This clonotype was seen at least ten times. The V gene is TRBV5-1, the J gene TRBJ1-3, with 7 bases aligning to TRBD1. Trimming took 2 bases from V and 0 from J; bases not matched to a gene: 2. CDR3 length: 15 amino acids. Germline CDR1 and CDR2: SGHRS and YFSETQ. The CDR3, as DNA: TGCGCCAGCAGCTTTCAGGGGGACTCTGGAAACACCATATATTTT. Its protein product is CASSFQGDSGNTIYF.

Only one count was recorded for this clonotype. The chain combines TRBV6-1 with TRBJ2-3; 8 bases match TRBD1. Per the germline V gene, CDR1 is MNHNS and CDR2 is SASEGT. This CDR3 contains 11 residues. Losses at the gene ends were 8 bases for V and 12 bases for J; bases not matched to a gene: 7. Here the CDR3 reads CASGRDRSQYF. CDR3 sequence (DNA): TGTGCCAGCGGCCGGGACAGGTCTCAGTATTTT.

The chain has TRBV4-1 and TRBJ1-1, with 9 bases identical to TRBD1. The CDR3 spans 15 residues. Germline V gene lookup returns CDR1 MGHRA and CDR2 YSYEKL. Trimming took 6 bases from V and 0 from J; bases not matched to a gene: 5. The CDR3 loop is CASSTGQGMNTEAFF. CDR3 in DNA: TGCGCCAGCAGTACCGGACAGGGGATGAACACTGAAGCTTTCTTT.

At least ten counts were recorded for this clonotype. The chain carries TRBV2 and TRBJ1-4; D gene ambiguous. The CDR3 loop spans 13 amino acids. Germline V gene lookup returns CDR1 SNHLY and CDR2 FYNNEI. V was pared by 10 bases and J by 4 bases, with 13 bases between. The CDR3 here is CATTFGVNEKLFF. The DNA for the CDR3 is TGTGCCACCACCTTCGGGGTTAATGAAAAACTGTTTTTT.

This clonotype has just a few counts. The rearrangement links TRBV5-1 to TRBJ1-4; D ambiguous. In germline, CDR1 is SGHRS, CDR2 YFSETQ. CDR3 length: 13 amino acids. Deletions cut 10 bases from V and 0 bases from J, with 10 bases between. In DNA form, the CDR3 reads TGCGCCCCCAGGAGCTCAACTAATGAAAAACTGTTTTTT. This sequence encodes CAPRSSTNEKLFF.